The clone carrying this T cell receptor beta chain has a handful of counts. The data originate from a study of cytomegalovirus exposure and HLA in healthy donors. At the level of the study: Assignment to the Caucasian-associated ancestry cluster applied to more than 75% of the approximately 360 genotyped donors.

This PCR relied on a set of 60 Vbeta primers and 13 Jbeta primers. The table came from immunoSEQ multiplex PCR; TCRdb's copy has only in-frame clones and leaves some out. The data hold some 120,000 clones, with about 86% observed a single time. CDR3 length: 15 amino acids. Trimming cost V 5 bases and J 5 bases; bases outside gene matches: 10. Germline V gene lookup returns CDR1 SEHNR and CDR2 FQNEAQ (reference sequence). The sequenced sample was PBMCs. The rearrangement uses TRBV7-9 and TRBJ2-5; 8 nucleotides agree with TRBD2. The source of this sequence is a woman in her 30s in good health and CMV-seronegative. CDR3 sequence (DNA): TGTGCCAGCAGCGGTAAGAGGACTAGCTATGAGACCCAGTACTTC. Amino acids: CASSGKRTSYETQYF.